This TCR beta chain was sequenced for a study of Graves' ophthalmopathy and Graves' hyperthyroidism. The V end was cut by 3 bases, the J end by 5 bases, with 10 bases between. Germline-derived CDR1 and CDR2 are LGHNT and FRNRAP. The length of the CDR3 is 13 residues. The PBMCs were taken from less than 11 ml of fresh peripheral blood. RNA transcripts were the source from which TCR beta CDR3 regions were amplified. RT-PCR in the first round used HTBI primers; a second-round multiplex PCR followed. One entry per CDR3 protein, called by TCRdb with MiXCR from the multiplex PCR reads. The data hold roughly 220,000 distinct CDR3 sequences, with about 46% observed a single time.

This TCR came from an adult man with Graves' ophthalmopathy. The sequencing input was peripheral blood. This chain links TRBV12-5 with TRBJ2-5; tentatively, D is TRBD1 (6 bases). The CDR3 protein is CASGFGQGETQYF. The CDR3 coding sequence is TGTGCTAGTGGTTTTGGGCAGGGGGAGACCCAGTACTTC.